This T cell receptor beta chain came from a study of cytomegalovirus exposure and HLA in healthy donors. 13 Jbeta primers and 60 Vbeta primers were used for the PCR. This table comes from immunoSEQ multiplex PCR, and its TCRdb copy is limited to in-frame clones, with some not included. The data show fewer than 200,000 clones, roughly 82% seen once. Trimming left V 0 bases short and J 13 bases short, with 18 bases between. Germline V gene sequence: CDR1 PRHDT, CDR2 FYEKMQ (reference sequence). This CDR3 contains 14 residues. A note on this clone: The antigen is not known.

Study-wide results and limits: A prior analysis recorded that most TCR beta V segments were productive about 87% or about 30% of the time. Sequencing likely generated an artifact that appeared as a cluster of highly shared sequence variants.

The chain links TRBV13 to TRBJ1-2; the D gene is possibly TRBD1 (5 bases). The TCR originated in a man over 45 in good health and CMV-seropositive. Sequencing was done on a sample of PBMCs. The CDR3: CASSLGLKGALTTF. CDR3 in DNA: TGTGCCAGCAGCTTAGGCCTAAAAGGGGCTCTAACCACCTTC.